The present entry profiles one T cell receptor beta chain with its context. Its antigen is currently unknown. This entry comes from a study of T cell repertoires in cytomegalovirus infection. MiXCR was run by TCRdb on the reads, yielding one entry per CDR3 protein. In the table there are about 770,000 distinct CDR3 sequences, 25% to 30% of which are singletons. This CDR3 is built from 16 residues. Germline assignment: CDR1 MGHDK and CDR2 SYGVNS. Trimming pared 4 bases from V and 13 bases from J, leaving 29 bases between. The source was cultured CD8+ T cells from PBMCs, collected from culture after CMV antigen stimulation. This clonotype originated in a human donor in good health (CMV status not recorded). Some clones in this sample may be carry-over from other donors' samples. The chain uses TRBV25-1 and TRBJ2-7, with a possible D match to TRBD2 (8 bases). DNA of the CDR3: TGTGCCAGCAGTGGCGGCCGGGAGGGGGCAAAGGTCGGGCAATACTTC. Protein product: CASSGGREGAKVGQYF.